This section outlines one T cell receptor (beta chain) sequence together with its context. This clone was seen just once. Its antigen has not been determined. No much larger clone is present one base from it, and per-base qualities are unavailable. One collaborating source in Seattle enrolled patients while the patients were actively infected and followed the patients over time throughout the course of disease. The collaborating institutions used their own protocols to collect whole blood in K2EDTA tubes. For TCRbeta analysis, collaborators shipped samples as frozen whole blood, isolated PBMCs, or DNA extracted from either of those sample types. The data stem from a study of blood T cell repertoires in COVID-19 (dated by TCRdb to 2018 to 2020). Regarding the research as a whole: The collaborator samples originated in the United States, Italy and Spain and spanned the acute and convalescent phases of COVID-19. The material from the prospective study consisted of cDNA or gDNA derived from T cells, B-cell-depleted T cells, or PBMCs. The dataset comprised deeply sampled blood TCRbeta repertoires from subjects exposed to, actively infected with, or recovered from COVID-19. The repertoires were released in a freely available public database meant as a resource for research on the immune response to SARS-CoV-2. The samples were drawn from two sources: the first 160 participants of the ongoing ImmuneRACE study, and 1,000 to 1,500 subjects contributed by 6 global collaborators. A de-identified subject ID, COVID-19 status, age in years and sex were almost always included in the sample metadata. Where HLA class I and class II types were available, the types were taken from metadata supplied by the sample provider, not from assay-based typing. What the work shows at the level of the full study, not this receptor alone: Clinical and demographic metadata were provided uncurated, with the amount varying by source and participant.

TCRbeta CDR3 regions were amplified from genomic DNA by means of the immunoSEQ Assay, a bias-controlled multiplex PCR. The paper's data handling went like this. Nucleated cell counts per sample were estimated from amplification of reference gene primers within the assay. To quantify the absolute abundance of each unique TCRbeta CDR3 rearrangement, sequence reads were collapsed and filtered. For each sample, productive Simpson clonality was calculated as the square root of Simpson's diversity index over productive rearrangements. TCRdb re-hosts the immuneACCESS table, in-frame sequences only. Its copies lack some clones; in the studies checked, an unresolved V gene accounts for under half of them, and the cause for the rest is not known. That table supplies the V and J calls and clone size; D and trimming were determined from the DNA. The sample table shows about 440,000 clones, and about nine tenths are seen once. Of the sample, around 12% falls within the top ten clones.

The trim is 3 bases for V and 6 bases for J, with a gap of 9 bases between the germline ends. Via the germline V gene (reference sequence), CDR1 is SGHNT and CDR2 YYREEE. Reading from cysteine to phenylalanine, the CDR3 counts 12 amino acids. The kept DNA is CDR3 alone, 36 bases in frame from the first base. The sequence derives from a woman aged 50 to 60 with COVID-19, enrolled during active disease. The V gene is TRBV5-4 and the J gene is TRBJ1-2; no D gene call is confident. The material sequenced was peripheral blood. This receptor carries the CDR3 CASSYQRDGYTF. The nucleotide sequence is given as TGTGCCAGCAGCTATCAGAGGGATGGCTACACCTTC.